Sequencing of this T cell receptor beta chain was carried out in a study of regulatory T cells in long-lasting Graves disease. Ten or more counts support this clonotype. Time point reported: newly diagnosed GD, antithyroid drugs for less than 3 months. PBMC-derived RNA was used for the TCR library. Per the germline V gene, CDR1 is PRHDT and CDR2 is FYEKMQ (reference sequence). This CDR3 is 16 amino acids long. With 4 bases clipped from V and 1 base from J, the junction kept 5 bases outside the gene matches. In building TCR beta libraries, iRepertoire HTBI primers were used together with Arm-PCR of CDR3 regions. TCRdb passed the multiplex PCR reads through MiXCR, listing each CDR3 protein once. The sample has roughly 530,000 distinct CDR3 sequences, roughly a sixth seen once. These data were likewise used in another study, on T cells in Graves' hyperthyroidism and ophthalmopathy. According to that study: Patients were excluded because of uncontrolled infection, other autoimmune disease, pregnancy or lactation.

Sequencing was performed on peripheral blood mononuclear cells (PBMCs), taken at new diagnosis, from a patient treated with antithyroid drugs. The chain couples TRBV13 to TRBJ1-1; 11 nucleotides line up with TRBD1. This clonotype was obtained from a woman aged 35 to 59 with Graves disease. CDR3 sequence (DNA): TGTGCCAGCAGCTCTTCCGGGACAGGGGGGAACACTGAAGCTTTCTTT. It encodes CASSSSGTGGNTEAFF. The full variable domain, with the rest looked up from reference TRBV13 and TRBJ1-1, is AAGVIQSPRHLIKEKRETATLKCYPIPRHDTVYWYQQGPGQDPQFLISFYEKMQSDKGSIPDRFSAQQFSDYHSELNMSSLELGDSALYFCASSSSGTGGNTEAFFGQGTRLTVV.